Listed below are T cell receptor beta chains from one sample, sequenced in a study of blood T cell repertoires in COVID-19. Some clones are missing from TCRdb's copy, which holds only in-frame ones; the method was immunoSEQ multiplex PCR. Among 100,000 to 150,000 clones, about 80% were seen once, and the ten largest hold 20% to 30%. Sequencing used peripheral blood. Receptors originate from a human donor in a cohort sampled during active COVID-19. Both conserved end residues are part of each CDR3. Fields, in order: CDR3 protein, CDR3 DNA, CDR3 length, D gene, J gene, V gene, clone size. D genes are given only for firm matches. Clone size, where shown, is once, few, many, or a class for clones that have expanded.

CASRQGIGEKLFF	TGTGCCAGCCGACAGGGGATCGGTGAAAAACTGTTTTTT	13	TRBD1	TRBJ1-4	TRBV12-3/TRBV12-4	once
CASRDGAGDEKLFF	TGTGCCAGCAGAGATGGGGCAGGTGACGAAAAACTGTTTTTT	14	.	TRBJ1-4	TRBV3-1/TRBV3-2	.
CASRSAGGSDTGELFF	TGTGCCAGCAGGTCAGCGGGGGGTTCCGACACCGGGGAGCTGTTTTTT	16	TRBD2	TRBJ2-2	TRBV25-1	.
CASSSGVGQPQHF	TGTGCCAGCAGTTCAGGGGTCGGTCAGCCCCAGCATTTT	13	.	TRBJ1-5	TRBV28	.
CASSLAGGGDLTDTQYF	TGTGCCAGCAGCTTGGCAGGAGGGGGGGACCTCACAGATACGCAGTATTTT	17	.	TRBJ2-3	TRBV5-4	.
CASSQASTGYNSPLHF	TGCGCCAGCAGCCAAGCGTCGACGGGCTATAATTCACCCCTCCACTTT	16	.	TRBJ1-6	TRBV4-3	.
CASSYRGGDETQYF	TGTGCCAGCAGTTACCGGGGGGGCGACGAGACCCAGTACTTC	14	TRBD2	TRBJ2-5	TRBV6-6	once
CASSLIEVLTGTGIRTDTQYF	TGTGCCAGCAGTTTAATTGAGGTCCTCACCGGGACAGGGATCCGCACAGATACGCAGTATTTT	21	TRBD1	TRBJ2-3	TRBV28	.
CASSWKMGQGAYGYTF	TGTGCCAGCAGCTGGAAGATGGGACAGGGAGCCTATGGCTACACCTTC	16	TRBD1	TRBJ1-2	TRBV5-5	.
CASLQDSRETQYF	TGTGCCAGCCTACAGGACAGTAGGGAGACCCAGTACTTC	13	.	TRBJ2-5	TRBV18	.
CASSFTGLNTIYF	TGTGCCAGCAGCTTCACAGGTCTAAACACCATATATTTT	13	.	TRBJ1-3	TRBV7-2	.
CASSKKTGGSKDGYTF	TGTGCCAGCAGCAAAAAGACAGGGGGCTCAAAGGATGGCTACACCTTC	16	TRBD1	TRBJ1-2	TRBV7-9	.
CAGRTRLNSPLHF	TGTGCCGGGAGGACAAGGTTAAATTCACCCCTCCACTTT	13	.	TRBJ1-6	TRBV2	.
CASSFEGSSYNEQFF	TGTGCCAGCAGTTTTGAGGGTAGCTCCTACAATGAGCAGTTCTTC	15	.	TRBJ2-1	TRBV28	.
CASSRGRQGVIGGYTF	TGTGCCAGCAGCCGTGGCCGACAGGGAGTAATTGGTGGCTACACCTTC	16	TRBD1	TRBJ1-2	TRBV7-2	.
CSVTGSGQGATDTQYF	TGCAGCGTCACAGGTTCGGGACAGGGGGCTACAGATACGCAGTATTTT	16	TRBD1	TRBJ2-3	TRBV29-1	few
CASSVVSGGGKTQYF	TGTGCCAGCAGTGTAGTTAGCGGGGGTGGAAAGACCCAGTACTTC	15	TRBD2	TRBJ2-5	TRBV2	.
CASSQDDREDYGYTF	TGTGCCAGCAGCCAAGATGACAGGGAGGACTATGGCTACACCTTC	15	TRBD1	TRBJ1-2	TRBV4-2	.
CASSLRGYGYTF	TGTGCCAGCAGCTTACGGGGTTATGGCTACACCTTC	12	.	TRBJ1-2	TRBV7-3	.
CASSLVPGAEATEAFF	TGTGCCAGCAGCTTGGTTCCAGGGGCAGAGGCCACTGAAGCTTTCTTT	16	.	TRBJ1-1	TRBV5-4	.
CASSGQGTDTQYF	TGTGCCAGCAGTGGACAGGGCACAGATACGCAGTATTTT	13	.	TRBJ2-3	TRBV2	.
CASSPSGTSKYEQYF	TGTGCCAGCAGCCCTTCCGGGACAAGCAAGTACGAGCAGTACTTC	15	.	TRBJ2-7	TRBV7-2	.
CASSWGLYGEQFF	TGTGCCAGCAGTTGGGGACTATACGGTGAGCAGTTCTTC	13	TRBD2	TRBJ2-1	TRBV12-3/TRBV12-4	few
CASSPLADRYEQYF	TGTGCCAGCTCACCGCTAGCGGATAGGTACGAGCAGTACTTC	14	TRBD2	TRBJ2-7	TRBV18	.
CASSYSLAANYEQYF	TGTGCCAGCAGTTACTCACTAGCGGCGAACTACGAGCAGTACTTC	15	TRBD2	TRBJ2-7	TRBV6-2/TRBV6-3	few
CASSQRLARDTQYF	TGCGCCAGCAGCCAGCGACTAGCTAGAGATACGCAGTATTTT	14	TRBD2	TRBJ2-3	TRBV4-3	.
CASSLTSGTYEQYF	TGCGCCAGCAGCTTGACTTCAGGGACCTACGAGCAGTACTTC	14	.	TRBJ2-7	TRBV5-1	.
CATRPLREVGEKLFF	TGTGCCACCCGGCCCCTCAGGGAAGTGGGTGAAAAACTGTTTTTT	15	.	TRBJ1-4	TRBV27	.
CASSLAASRGYTF	TGTGCCAGCAGTTTAGCGGCCTCCCGTGGCTACACCTTC	13	.	TRBJ1-2	TRBV27	.
CSVARDRALEQYF	TGCAGCGTTGCCCGGGACAGGGCTCTCGAGCAGTACTTC	13	TRBD1	TRBJ2-7	TRBV29-1	.
CSVRQGGINTEAFF	TGCAGTGTACGACAGGGAGGTATAAACACTGAAGCTTTCTTT	14	TRBD1	TRBJ1-1	TRBV29-1	.
CASDDRDRKGTEAFF	TGTGCCAGCGATGACCGGGACAGGAAAGGCACTGAAGCTTTCTTT	15	TRBD1	TRBJ1-1	TRBV27	.
CASSYGRRGDSPLHF	TGTGCCAGCAGTTACGGTCGCAGGGGGGATTCACCCCTCCACTTT	15	TRBD1	TRBJ1-6	TRBV6-5	.
CASSSIEGVLNTDTQYF	TGTGCCAGCAGTTCCATCGAAGGGGTTCTAAACACAGATACGCAGTATTTT	17	.	TRBJ2-3	TRBV27	once
CASSQDPTAGGSAGGYTF	TGCGCCAGCAGCCAAGATCCTACAGCAGGGGGCAGTGCGGGAGGCTACACCTTC	18	TRBD1	TRBJ1-2	TRBV4-1	few
CASSTQVYNEQFF	TGTGCCAGCAGCACCCAGGTCTACAATGAGCAGTTCTTC	13	.	TRBJ2-1	TRBV14	.
CAWMRLSVSYTF	TGTGCCTGGATGCGCCTCAGCGTTAGCTACACCTTC	12	.	TRBJ1-2	TRBV30	.
CASSPRLAGDNEQFF	TGTGCCAGCAGCCCGAGACTAGCGGGAGACAATGAGCAGTTCTTC	15	TRBD2	TRBJ2-1	TRBV3-1/TRBV3-2	.
CASKFTGLDTGELFF	TGCGCCAGCAAATTTACAGGGTTGGACACCGGGGAGCTGTTTTTT	15	.	TRBJ2-2	TRBV5-1	.
CASSSPGQGAEDTQYF	TGTGCCAGCAGTAGCCCGGGACAGGGGGCCGAGGATACGCAGTATTTT	16	TRBD1	TRBJ2-3	TRBV7-9	.
CASSDTGGTTEAFF	TGCGCCAGCAGCGATACAGGGGGCACCACTGAAGCTTTCTTT	14	TRBD1	TRBJ1-1	TRBV5-1	many
CASSQGLAGGSLRFF	TGCGCCAGCAGCCAGGGACTAGCGGGGGGGTCCCTCAGGTTCTTC	15	TRBD2	TRBJ2-1	TRBV4-1	.
CAWSGGDRVFEGTEAFF	TGTGCCTGGAGTGGGGGGGACAGGGTGTTCGAGGGGACTGAAGCTTTCTTT	17	TRBD1	TRBJ1-1	TRBV30	.
CASRSGSSYEQYF	TGCGCCAGCAGGTCCGGGAGTTCCTACGAGCAGTACTTC	13	.	TRBJ2-7	TRBV5-1	.
CASSISLRQTGAFF	TGTGCCAGTAGTATATCATTACGGCAAACGGGAGCTTTCTTT	14	.	TRBJ1-1	TRBV19	few
CSASHSFYGYTF	TGCAGTGCTAGTCACAGCTTCTATGGCTACACCTTC	12	.	TRBJ1-2	TRBV20-1	.
CASSLDRLQPQHF	TGTGCCAGCAGTTTAGACCGGTTACAGCCCCAGCATTTT	13	.	TRBJ1-5	TRBV12-3/TRBV12-4	few
CASSRRSSGRTGELFF	TGTGCCAGCAGCCGTAGGAGTAGCGGGAGGACCGGGGAGCTGTTTTTT	16	TRBD2	TRBJ2-2	TRBV7-2	.
CASSQGGAGVGEQYF	TGCGCCAGCAGCCAAGGGGGGGCGGGGGTAGGCGAGCAGTACTTC	15	.	TRBJ2-7	TRBV4-3	.
CASTSSGGEAFF	TGTGCCAGCACCAGCTCCGGGGGTGAAGCTTTCTTT	12	.	TRBJ1-1	TRBV18	once
CAWIGWAGTNYGYTF	TGTGCCTGGATTGGATGGGCAGGGACTAACTATGGCTACACCTTC	15	.	TRBJ1-2	TRBV30	many
CASSLAPRPDTQYF	TGTGCCAGCAGTTTGGCCCCGCGGCCAGATACGCAGTATTTT	14	.	TRBJ2-3	TRBV28	.
CASSLMSTGGLETQYF	TGCGCCAGCAGCTTAATGTCGACAGGGGGCCTGGAGACCCAGTACTTC	16	TRBD1	TRBJ2-5	TRBV5-1	.